These T cell receptor beta chains were read from a single sample in a study of Ad26.COV2.S vaccination and SARS-CoV-2 variants. Sequencing was performed with immunoSEQ multiplex PCR; in TCRdb, only in-frame clones are kept and a portion is missing. The data hold 250,000 to 300,000 clones, with around 87% observed a single time. The specimen comprised peripheral blood, sampled in a trial of Ad26.COV2.S vaccine versus placebo. These receptors all stem from a person between 18 and 65 years old who received the Ad26.COV2.S COVID-19 vaccine or a placebo. Both conserved end residues are part of each CDR3. A D gene is named only where the DNA matches it firmly. Clone size, where shown, is once, few, many, or a class for clones that have expanded.

J gene: TRBJ1-6; D gene: TRBD1; clone size: NA; V gene: TRBV6-1; CDR3 length: 14; CDR3 protein: CASSERQGRSPLHF; CDR3 DNA: TGTGCCAGCAGTGAACGACAGGGACGATCACCCCTCCACTTT
J gene: TRBJ2-5; D gene: NA; clone size: NA; V gene: TRBV11-1; CDR3 length: 16; CDR3 protein: CASRSNIGVTRETQYF; CDR3 DNA: TGTGCCAGCAGGTCCAATATCGGTGTGACACGCGAGACCCAGTACTTC
J gene: TRBJ2-3; D gene: NA; clone size: NA; V gene: TRBV4-1; CDR3 length: 12; CDR3 protein: CASSQDLDTQYF; CDR3 DNA: TGCGCCAGCAGCCAAGATTTAGATACGCAGTATTTT
J gene: TRBJ1-2; D gene: TRBD1; clone size: NA; V gene: TRBV29-1; CDR3 length: 14; CDR3 protein: CSSYGTGANYGYTF; CDR3 DNA: TGCAGCTCGTACGGGACAGGGGCTAACTATGGCTACACCTTC
J gene: TRBJ2-3; D gene: TRBD2; clone size: NA; V gene: TRBV9; CDR3 length: 18; CDR3 protein: CASSVGQLAGARTDTQYF; CDR3 DNA: TGTGCCAGCAGCGTAGGTCAACTAGCGGGGGCCCGCACAGATACGCAGTATTTT
J gene: TRBJ2-7; D gene: NA; clone size: NA; V gene: TRBV9; CDR3 length: 15; CDR3 protein: CASSLAGTGSYEQYF; CDR3 DNA: TGTGCCAGCAGCCTCGCCGGGACCGGTTCCTACGAGCAGTACTTC
J gene: TRBJ2-2; D gene: TRBD1; clone size: NA; V gene: TRBV10-3; CDR3 length: 15; CDR3 protein: CAISGRDRQLGELFF; CDR3 DNA: TGTGCCATCAGTGGCCGGGACAGGCAACTCGGGGAGCTGTTTTTT
J gene: TRBJ2-5; D gene: NA; clone size: NA; V gene: TRBV7-9; CDR3 length: 13; CDR3 protein: CASSGRGEETQYF; CDR3 DNA: TGTGCCAGCAGTGGCAGGGGGGAAGAGACCCAGTACTTC
J gene: TRBJ1-2; D gene: NA; clone size: NA; V gene: TRBV7-9; CDR3 length: 15; CDR3 protein: CASSSRQAPLGGYTF; CDR3 DNA: TGTGCCAGCAGCTCCAGACAGGCCCCCCTGGGAGGCTACACCTTC
J gene: TRBJ1-1; D gene: NA; clone size: NA; V gene: TRBV19; CDR3 length: 15; CDR3 protein: CASSSFIDRPTEAFF; CDR3 DNA: TGTGCCAGTAGTTCCTTCATCGACAGACCCACTGAAGCTTTCTTT
J gene: TRBJ2-1; D gene: TRBD2; clone size: NA; V gene: TRBV6-1; CDR3 length: 16; CDR3 protein: CASSEGGTSGYNEQFF; CDR3 DNA: TGTGCCAGCAGTGAAGGAGGGACTAGCGGTTACAATGAGCAGTTCTTC
J gene: TRBJ1-4; D gene: TRBD1; clone size: NA; V gene: TRBV7-9; CDR3 length: 16; CDR3 protein: CASSPPTGQNNEKLFF; CDR3 DNA: TGTGCCAGCAGCCCGCCAACGGGACAGAATAATGAAAAACTGTTTTTT
J gene: TRBJ1-3; D gene: NA; clone size: once; V gene: TRBV19; CDR3 length: 15; CDR3 protein: CASSLHTFGGNTIYF; CDR3 DNA: TGTGCCAGTAGTTTGCACACGTTCGGAGGAAACACCATATATTTT
J gene: TRBJ1-2; D gene: NA; clone size: NA; V gene: TRBV7-2; CDR3 length: 16; CDR3 protein: CASSTNRGNINYGYTF; CDR3 DNA: TGTGCCAGCAGCACCAATAGGGGGAACATCAACTATGGCTACACCTTC
J gene: TRBJ1-4; D gene: TRBD1; clone size: NA; V gene: TRBV9; CDR3 length: 16; CDR3 protein: CASSVASGTVNEKLFF; CDR3 DNA: TGTGCCAGCAGCGTAGCTAGTGGGACAGTAAATGAAAAACTGTTTTTT
J gene: TRBJ2-7; D gene: NA; clone size: NA; V gene: TRBV10-3; CDR3 length: 13; CDR3 protein: CAIRVGQDYEQYF; CDR3 DNA: TGTGCCATCAGGGTGGGGCAGGACTACGAGCAGTACTTC
J gene: TRBJ2-5; D gene: NA; clone size: NA; V gene: TRBV7-2; CDR3 length: 13; CDR3 protein: CASTLLATGTQYF; CDR3 DNA: TGTGCCAGCACTCTACTAGCCACGGGGACCCAGTACTTC
J gene: TRBJ1-5; D gene: TRBD1; clone size: NA; V gene: TRBV19; CDR3 length: 15; CDR3 protein: CASSFTGVSNQPQHF; CDR3 DNA: TGTGCCAGTAGTTTTACAGGGGTGAGCAATCAGCCCCAGCATTTT
J gene: TRBJ1-2; D gene: NA; clone size: NA; V gene: TRBV15; CDR3 length: 16; CDR3 protein: CATSSFSSGQLYGYTF; CDR3 DNA: TGTGCCACCAGCAGCTTTAGTTCGGGACAACTCTATGGCTACACCTTC
J gene: TRBJ1-3; D gene: NA; clone size: NA; V gene: TRBV24-1; CDR3 length: 16; CDR3 protein: CATSDYRRNPRDTIYF; CDR3 DNA: TGTGCCACCAGTGATTATAGACGCAACCCACGGGACACCATATATTTT
J gene: TRBJ2-2; D gene: NA; clone size: NA; V gene: TRBV27; CDR3 length: 15; CDR3 protein: CASTKGDRNTGELFF; CDR3 DNA: TGTGCCAGCACCAAAGGAGACAGGAACACCGGGGAGCTGTTTTTT
J gene: TRBJ1-3; D gene: NA; clone size: NA; V gene: TRBV5-4; CDR3 length: 14; CDR3 protein: CASSVDIPGNTIYF; CDR3 DNA: TGTGCCAGCAGCGTGGACATACCTGGAAACACCATATATTTT
J gene: TRBJ1-2; D gene: NA; clone size: few; V gene: TRBV12-3/TRBV12-4; CDR3 length: 13; CDR3 protein: CASSLGYDKGYTF; CDR3 DNA: TGTGCCAGCAGTTTAGGCTACGATAAGGGCTACACCTTC
J gene: TRBJ1-1; D gene: NA; clone size: NA; V gene: TRBV4-1; CDR3 length: 12; CDR3 protein: CASGRGGDEAFF; CDR3 DNA: TGCGCCAGCGGCAGGGGAGGCGATGAAGCTTTCTTT
J gene: TRBJ2-2; D gene: NA; clone size: many; V gene: TRBV19; CDR3 length: 17; CDR3 protein: CASTPRSWGAGTGELFF; CDR3 DNA: TGTGCCAGTACCCCCCGGTCCTGGGGGGCGGGGACCGGGGAGCTGTTTTTT